The rows below give T cell receptor beta chains drawn from one sample of a study of PD-1 blockade in classical Hodgkin lymphoma. Libraries were prepared by immunoSEQ multiplex PCR; TCRdb keeps only in-frame clonotypes and omits some of them. Among 120,000 to 150,000 clones listed, approximately 72% were seen once. The sample was peripheral blood mononuclear cells (PBMCs), taken before the second cycle of nivolumab. The origin of the receptors is a human donor with classical Hodgkin lymphoma. Both conserved end residues are part of each CDR3. Some rows mark clone size as missing; the rest say once, few, many or name a class of expanded clone.

clone_size: .; v_call: TRBV7-2; cdr3_aa: CASSSRSRGYEQYF
clone_size: .; v_call: TRBV27; cdr3_aa: CASSPTVGMGNEQFF
clone_size: .; v_call: TRBV5-1; cdr3_aa: CASSLGSYGYTF
clone_size: once; v_call: TRBV7-8; cdr3_aa: CASTVSGSPDTQYF
clone_size: few; v_call: TRBV5-6; cdr3_aa: CASSWDIQETQYF
clone_size: .; v_call: TRBV5-5; cdr3_aa: CASSATGNEQYF
clone_size: .; v_call: TRBV6-5; cdr3_aa: CAITEAGTGANVLTF
clone_size: .; v_call: TRBV4-1; cdr3_aa: CASSQDSYGTGAPNTEAFF
clone_size: .; v_call: TRBV9; cdr3_aa: CASSPFASENYGYTF
clone_size: .; v_call: TRBV6-1; cdr3_aa: CASREGQLLYNEQFF